Shown below are 25 T cell receptor beta chains from a single sample sequenced in a study of control samples from healthy donors and cancer patients. TCRdb's table, derived via immunoSEQ multiplex PCR, lists solely in-frame clones and lacks some. The table lists some 99,000 clones, around 89% of them singletons. Sequenced sample: blood. These receptors came from a woman aged 45-60 years in good health.

The rearrangement uses TRBV13 and TRBJ1-1; no clear D. The CDR3 has 12 amino acids. V dropped 8 bases and J dropped 3 bases, with 10 bases sitting between them. Germline V CDR1 and CDR2: PRHDT, FYEKMQ (reference sequence). Here the CDR3 DNA reads TGTGCCAGCCACACAAGAGACACTGAAGCTTTCTTT. This codes for CASHTRDTEAFF.

The J gene is TRBJ1-1, the V gene TRBV6-5; 7 bases are shared with TRBD1. The CDR3 is 12 residues long. Germline V gene data show CDR1 as MNHEY and CDR2 as SVGAGI. V lost 6 bases to trimming and J lost 7 bases; unmatched junction nucleotides: 5. The DNA for the CDR3 is TGTGCCAGCAGCCTGACAGGGTATGAAGCTTTCTTT. Protein sequence: CASSLTGYEAFF.

This clone has a handful of counts. V and J are TRBV27 and TRBJ2-1; D is unresolved. Germline CDR1 reads MNHEY; CDR2 reads SMNVEV (reference sequence). V lost 6 bases and J lost 4, with 4 bases in between. This CDR3 comprises 11 residues. The CDR3, as DNA: TGTGCCAGCAGCAAATACAATGAGCAGTTCTTC. Protein product: CASSKYNEQFF.

The rearrangement joins TRBV6-2 or TRBV6-3 to TRBJ2-1; TRBD2 agrees at 9 bases. Germline-derived CDR1 and CDR2 are MNHEY and SVGEGT. The CDR3 is 16 amino acids. The J segment lost 4 bases and the V segment lost 1 base, leaving 5 bases of the junction unmatched. CDR3 sequence reads: CASSYLGLAVYNEQFF. DNA of the CDR3: TGTGCCAGCAGTTACTTGGGACTAGCAGTTTACAATGAGCAGTTCTTC.

The V gene is TRBV9, the J gene TRBJ2-3, with TRBD2 matching 12 bases. Trimming at V came to 4 bases and at J to 2 bases, leaving 8 bases not matched to a gene. Germline V lookup: CDR1 SGDLS, CDR2 YYNGEE. The CDR3 totals 17 residues. Here the CDR3 reads CASSPGLAGIITDTQYF. The CDR3 DNA reads TGTGCCAGCAGCCCCGGACTAGCGGGGATTATCACAGATACGCAGTATTTT.

The chain combines TRBV24-1 with TRBJ2-1, with a weak D call TRBD1 (5 bases). The CDR3 runs 14 residues. V shed 4 bases and J shed 4 bases, with 10 bases lying between them. The germline V gene encodes CDR1 KGHDR and CDR2 SFDVKD. This CDR3 is CATSEWGRYNEQFF. The CDR3 nucleotides read TGTGCCACCAGTGAATGGGGCAGATACAATGAGCAGTTCTTC.

V is TRBV21-1 and J is TRBJ1-1. TRBV21-1 is a recognized pseudogene. The CDR3 length is 13 residues. The DNA of the CDR3 is TGTGCCAGCAGCCCTATGGCTGGCACTGAAGCTTTCTTT. Translating gives CASSPMAGTEAFF.

The V gene is TRBV15, the J gene TRBJ2-3; possible D gene TRBD2, 6 bases. CDR3 length: 19 residues. CDR1 is LNHNV and CDR2 is YYDKDF in the germline V gene (reference sequence). The ends were cut back, 1 base at V and 2 bases at J, with 22 bases in the middle. The CDR3: CATSRVGGVGRPTTDTQYF. CDR3 coding DNA: TGTGCCACCAGCAGAGTGGGGGGTGTAGGGAGGCCAACCACAGATACGCAGTATTTT.

The chain uses TRBV11-3 and TRBJ2-4; TRBD2 agrees at 8 bases. Germline V CDR1 and CDR2: SGHNT, YENEEA. The CDR3 runs to 16 residues. With 5 bases clipped from V and 1 base from J, the junction kept 7 bases outside the gene matches. CDR3 in amino acids: CASSAGGGRAKNIQYF. CDR3 DNA sequence: TGTGCCAGCAGCGCGGGGGGAGGGAGGGCCAAAAACATTCAGTACTTC.

This chain joins TRBV11-3 and TRBJ2-7; D possibly uses TRBD1 or TRBD2 (5 bases each). V lost 2 bases, J lost 1 base, and 15 bases lay in between. The CDR3 is 16 residues long. Germline values: CDR1 SGHNT, CDR2 YENEEA. CDR3 sequence reads: CASSLSGARPSYEQYF. Written as DNA, the CDR3 is TGTGCCAGCAGCTTATCCGGGGCGAGACCTTCCTACGAGCAGTACTTC.

The gene calls are TRBV24-1 and TRBJ2-3; 10 nucleotides match TRBD2. The CDR3 is 16 residues long. The trim removed 10 bases at V and 6 bases at J, leaving 15 bases unmatched. The V gene's germline CDR1 is KGHDR and CDR2 SFDVKD. This chain's CDR3 is CATGDGSGGAPDTQYF. CDR3 DNA: TGTGCCACGGGAGATGGGAGCGGGGGGGCTCCGGATACGCAGTATTTT.

This rearrangement joins TRBV21-1 to TRBJ1-1. TRBV21-1 is reported as a pseudogene. The CDR3 is 13 amino acids. CDR3: CASSKNETGGAFF. The CDR3 bases are TGTGCCAGCAGCAAAAACGAGACGGGGGGAGCTTTCTTT.

This sequence joins TRBV4-3 and TRBJ2-1, with TRBD2 identical over 8 bases. This CDR3 spans 14 amino acids. The junction had 0 bases not matched to a gene; V was cut back by 1 base and J by 4 bases. Germline CDR1 is LGHNA and CDR2 is YSLEER. CDR3 coding DNA: TGCGCCAGCAGCCAAGCGGGAGGGTACAATGAGCAGTTCTTC. It yields the protein CASSQAGGYNEQFF.

V gene TRBV6-5 combines with J gene TRBJ2-5; a possible D gene is TRBD2 (5 bases). The germline V gene has CDR1 MNHEY and CDR2 SVGAGI. This CDR3 is 14 amino acids long. Trimming pared 0 bases from V and 7 bases from J, leaving 12 bases between. CDR3 loop: CASSYSTGTGTQYF. The CDR3 DNA sequence: TGTGCCAGCAGTTACTCCACGGGAACGGGGACCCAGTACTTC.

The chain joins TRBV30 to TRBJ1-5; tentative D call: TRBD1 (5 bases). Germline CDR1 reads GTSNPN; CDR2 reads SVGIG (reference sequence). The CDR3 sequence is 15 residues long. Trimming took off 1 base at V and 2 bases at J, with 12 bases between the two ends. CDR3: CAWSGGVTGNQPQHF. In DNA, the CDR3 is TGTGCCTGGAGTGGAGGTGTGACAGGCAATCAGCCCCAGCATTTT.

CDR3 in amino acids: CASCPRDRVSYEQYF. In DNA, the CDR3 is TGTGCCAGCTGCCCCCGGGACAGGGTATCCTACGAGCAGTACTTC. The rearrangement uses TRBV6-5 and TRBJ2-7; 9 bases fit TRBD1. Trimming removed 8 bases from V and 1 base from J; junction bases left unmatched: 9. The CDR3 spans 15 residues. The germline V gene encodes CDR1 MNHEY and CDR2 SVGAGI.

The chain is built from TRBV5-1 and TRBJ2-5, with a possible D match to TRBD1 (6 bases). In germline, CDR1 is SGHRS, CDR2 YFSETQ. Trimming took 4 bases from V and 4 from J, leaving 17 bases between them. The CDR3 has 15 amino acids. Here the CDR3 DNA reads TGCGCCAGCAGCGCGACGCTTGGGGGCCCAGAGACCCAGTACTTC. The encoded protein is CASSATLGGPETQYF.

The V and J genes are TRBV30 and TRBJ1-2; tentatively, D is TRBD1 (5 bases). Trimming took 7 bases from V and 4 from J, leaving 7 bases between them. This CDR3 comprises 10 residues. The germline gives CDR1 GTSNPN, CDR2 SVGIG (reference sequence). The CDR3: CAFGTYGYTF. The DNA of the CDR3 is TGTGCCTTCGGGACCTATGGCTACACCTTC. The whole variable domain, filled in from reference TRBV30 and TRBJ1-2, reads SQTIHQWPATLVQPVGSPLSLECTVEGTSNPNLYWYRQAAGRGLQLLFYSVGIGQISSEVPQNLSASRPQDRQFILSSKKLLLSDSGFYLCAFGTYGYTFGSGTRLTVV.

This clone has just one count. CDR3: CASSPPNRGQETQYF. The CDR3 DNA reads as TGTGCCAGCAGTCCCCCAAATCGCGGTCAAGAGACCCAGTACTTC. The gene calls are TRBV6-2 or TRBV6-3 and TRBJ2-5; D is unresolved. The germline CDR1 and CDR2 sequences are MNHEY and SVGEGT. The CDR3 is 15 amino acids. V dropped 5 bases and J dropped 2 bases, with 15 bases sitting between them.

J is TRBJ2-3 and V is TRBV24-1; 7 bases are a match to TRBD2. V shed 4 bases and J 4 bases; nucleotides not matched to a gene: 1. In germline, CDR1 is KGHDR, CDR2 SFDVKD. The CDR3 loop spans 13 amino acids. The CDR3 spells CATSEAGADTQYF. The CDR3 DNA reads TGTGCCACCAGTGAGGCGGGAGCAGATACGCAGTATTTT.

This sequence joins TRBV4-2 and TRBJ2-1; 10 nucleotides line up with TRBD1. The CDR3 has 15 amino acids. The V segment lost 4 bases and the J segment 2 bases; nucleotides outside the gene matches: 2. Germline loops: CDR1 LGHNA, CDR2 YNFKEQ. CDR3 sequence: CASSPGQGAYNEQFF. Here the CDR3 DNA reads TGTGCCAGCAGCCCCGGACAGGGGGCCTACAATGAGCAGTTCTTC.

V and J are TRBV7-2 and TRBJ1-1; TRBD1 might be the D (6 bases). Trimming removed 4 bases at V and 1 base at J, with 13 bases between. The germline V gene has CDR1 SGHTA and CDR2 FQGNSA. This CDR3 contains 15 residues. CDR3 bases: TGTGCCAGCAGCTCCTCAGGGACACCGAACACTGAAGCTTTCTTT. This translates into CASSSSGTPNTEAFF.

The chain is built from TRBV6-1 and TRBJ2-6, with D perhaps matching TRBD1 or TRBD2 (5 bases each). The CDR3 sequence is 16 residues long. Deletions cut 0 bases from V and 2 bases from J, with 8 bases between. Germline V gene sequence: CDR1 MNHNS, CDR2 SASEGT. The chain's CDR3 is CASSEAVGAGANVLTF. Written as DNA, the CDR3 is TGTGCCAGCAGTGAAGCTGTGGGGGCTGGGGCCAACGTCCTGACTTTC.

The rearrangement joins TRBV24-1 to TRBJ2-2, with D tentatively TRBD2 (6 bases). CDR1 is KGHDR and CDR2 is SFDVKD in the germline V gene. The CDR3 runs to 16 residues. Trimming pared 5 bases from V and 1 base from J, leaving 13 bases between. CDR3 nucleotide sequence: TGTGCCACCAGTGGGTCGGGACTTCTGAACACCGGGGAGCTGTTTTTT. Translating it yields CATSGSGLLNTGELFF.

This clone was observed at least ten times. The CDR3 bases are TGTGCCAGCAGCTTGGGGACCCCCAGGCAGTATTTT. Its protein product is CASSLGTPRQYF. The chain links TRBV7-2 to TRBJ2-3; perhaps D is TRBD1 or TRBD2 (5 bases each). V gave up 3 bases and J gave up 11 bases, with 12 bases separating them. The V gene's germline CDR1 is SGHTA and CDR2 FQGNSA. CDR3 length equals 12 residues.